This TCR gamma chain was obtained from a study of intestinal T cells in coeliac disease. At the level of the study: TRG cohort coeliac patients averaged about 15 years; controls averaged about 50. Notes on the study in general: Degraded FFPE DNA template probably caused partial TCR sequence loss per sample. Leave-one-out accuracy for TRG clustering was reportedly approximately 85%, training approximately 94%. CDR3 sequence counts may reflect PCR duplicates rather than true repeats.

Ten formalin-fixed paraffin-embedded scrolls, each 5 µm thick, supplied each case's genomic DNA. Note on this clone: Its antigen is currently unknown.

V trimming: 13 bases; J trimming: 5 bases; junction bases outside the gene matches: 17. The CDR3 runs 15 residues. Using about 210 ng of biopsy DNA, TRG was amplified with LymphoTrack primers. TCRdb reanalyzed the multiplex PCR reads using CATT. The profile shows fewer than 2,500 gamma-chain clones, roughly 41% of them singletons. The TCR sequence derives from a human donor with celiac disease. The sequenced sample was a duodenal biopsy. This rearrangement joins TRGV10 to TRGJP1. TRGV10 is given ORF status, its function remaining uncertain. Here the CDR3 DNA reads TGTGCTGGCGTGGGATTGATATGTACTGGTTGGTTCAAGATATTT. Translated, it gives CAGVGLICTGWFKIF.